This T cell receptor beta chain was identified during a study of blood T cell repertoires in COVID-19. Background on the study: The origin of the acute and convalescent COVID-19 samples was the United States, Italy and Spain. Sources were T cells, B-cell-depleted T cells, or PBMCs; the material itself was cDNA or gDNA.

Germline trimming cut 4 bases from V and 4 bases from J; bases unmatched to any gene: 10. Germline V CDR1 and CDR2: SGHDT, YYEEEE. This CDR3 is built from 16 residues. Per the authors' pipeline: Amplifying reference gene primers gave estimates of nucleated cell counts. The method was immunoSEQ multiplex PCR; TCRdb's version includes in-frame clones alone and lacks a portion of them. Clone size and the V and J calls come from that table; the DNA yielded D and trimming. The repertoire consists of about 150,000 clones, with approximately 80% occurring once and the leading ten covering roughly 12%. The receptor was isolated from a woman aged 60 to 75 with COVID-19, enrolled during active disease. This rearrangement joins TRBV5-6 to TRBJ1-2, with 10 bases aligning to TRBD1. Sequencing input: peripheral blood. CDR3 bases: TGTGCCAGCAGCCTCCGGGGACAGGGGAGCGGCTATGGCTACACCTTC. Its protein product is CASSLRGQGSGYGYTF.